The 11 T cell receptor beta chains in this list originate from one sample, sequenced in a study of neoadjuvant nivolumab and ipilimumab in lung cancer. Sequencing was performed with immunoSEQ multiplex PCR; in TCRdb, only in-frame clones are kept and a portion is missing. Of about 18,000 clones listed, roughly three quarters were seen once; the top ten hold roughly 7.7%. This specimen consisted of tumor tissue, obtained after neoadjuvant nivolumab, alone or with ipilimumab, at or shortly before surgery. Receptor source: an adult with non-small cell lung cancer.

The chain carries TRBV9 and TRBJ2-2, with D possibly matching TRBD1 (6 bases). V was clipped by 4 bases and J by 3 bases, with 13 bases between them. The germline V gene has CDR1 SGDLS and CDR2 YYNGEE. The CDR3 is made up of 15 amino acids. CDR3 nucleotide sequence: TGTGCCAGCAGCCCGCAGGGGCCTTACACCGGGGAGCTGTTTTTT. This translates into CASSPQGPYTGELFF.

CDR3: CASSSGLGEAHEQFF. CDR3 in DNA: TGTGCCAGCAGCTCCGGATTAGGGGAAGCGCATGAGCAGTTCTTC. The genes are TRBV25-1 and TRBJ2-1; possibly TRBD1 for D (5 bases). Trimming shortened V by 6 bases and J by 8 bases, and 20 bases separated the two germline ends. Germline CDR1 is MGHDK and CDR2 is SYGVNS. The CDR3 is 15 amino acids. The variable domain in full, with the rest retrieved from reference TRBV25-1 and TRBJ2-1, is EADIYQTPRYLVIGTGKKITLECSQTMGHDKMYWYQQDPGMELHLIHYSYGVNSTEKGDLSSESTVSRIRTEHFPLTLESARPSHTSQYLCASSSGLGEAHEQFFGPGTRLTVL.

This clone was picked up one time. The V call is TRBV11-2, the J call TRBJ2-1; 11 nucleotides match TRBD2. V shed 8 bases and J 10 bases; nucleotides not matched to a gene: 7. Per the germline V gene, CDR1 is SGHAT and CDR2 is FQNNGV. The CDR3 spans 13 residues. The DNA for the CDR3 is TGTGCCAGCTCTAGCGGGGGGACCCGGGAGCAGTTCTTC. This encodes CASSSGGTREQFF.

CDR3 coding DNA: TGTGCCAGCAGTGTTGGGGATAATCAGCCCCAGCATTTT. Amino acid sequence: CASSVGDNQPQHF. The V gene is TRBV25-1, the J gene TRBJ1-5; D unresolved. The V end was cut by 4 bases, the J end by 4 bases, with 8 bases between. The germline gives CDR1 MGHDK, CDR2 SYGVNS. The CDR3 consists of 13 residues.

With regard to this clone: An end of the junction differs from the germline gene, which may be a read error. V gene TRBV2 combines with J gene TRBJ1-4, with 10 bases aligning to TRBD1. CDR1 is SNHLY and CDR2 is FYNNEI in the germline V gene. This CDR3 comprises 13 residues. The CDR3 here is CASSEAQSGTGAF. CDR3 nucleotides: TGTGCCAGCAGTGAAGCGCAATCCGGGACAGGGGCCTTT.

This clone was detected once. V gene TRBV5-1 combines with J gene TRBJ1-1; a weak D match, TRBD1 (6 bases). Germline V gene sequence: CDR1 SGHRS, CDR2 YFSETQ. Deletions cut 3 bases from V and 2 bases from J, with 14 bases between. CDR3 size: 15 residues. The CDR3 spells CASSSPTGVNTEAFF. CDR3 sequence (DNA): TGCGCCAGCAGCTCGCCGACAGGAGTTAACACTGAAGCTTTCTTT. The entire variable domain, with the rest obtained from reference TRBV5-1 and TRBJ1-1, is as follows: KAGVTQTPRYLIKTRGQQVTLSCSPISGHRSVSWYQQTPGQGLQFLFEYFSETQRNKGNFPGRFSGRQFSNSRSEMNVSTLELGDSALYLCASSSPTGVNTEAFFGQGTRLTVV.

The chain has TRBV5-6 and TRBJ2-5; possibly TRBD1 or TRBD2 for D (5 bases each). This CDR3 has 12 amino acids. V was pared by 4 bases and J by 5 bases, with 9 bases between. Germline CDR1 reads SGHDT; CDR2 reads YYEEEE. CDR3 bases: TGTGCCAGCAGCCGCTGGGGGGAGACCCAGTACTTC. Amino acids: CASSRWGETQYF.

The rearrangement joins TRBV5-6 to TRBJ2-7, with D unresolved. V shed 3 bases and J shed 2 bases, with 18 bases lying between them. The CDR3 spans 16 residues. Germline CDR1 is SGHDT and CDR2 is YYEEEE. The CDR3 sequence is CASSWPDRPETYEQYF. CDR3 nucleotide sequence: TGTGCCAGCAGCTGGCCGGACCGTCCGGAGACCTACGAGCAGTACTTC.

By share, this clone ranks as medium-sized. The chain uses TRBV28 and TRBJ1-2; D is ambiguous. The CDR3 covers 12 residues. Germline V CDR1 and CDR2: MDHEN, SYDVKM. V was clipped by 8 bases and J by 1 base, with 8 bases between them. DNA for the CDR3: TGTGCCAGCGAGGAGCTTAACTATGGCTACACCTTC. Translation gives CASEELNYGYTF.

The table lists this clone with a few counts. CDR3 protein: CASSLAHREDGYTF. CDR3 sequence (DNA): TGTGCCAGCAGCTTAGCCCACAGGGAGGATGGCTACACCTTC. The gene calls are TRBV7-8 and TRBJ1-2; weak D call: TRBD1 (6 bases). V lost 0 bases, J lost 6 bases, and 11 bases lay in between. The CDR3 is 14 residues long. The germline V gene has CDR1 SGHVS and CDR2 FQNEAQ. The full variable domain, its missing parts supplied by reference TRBV7-8 and TRBJ1-2, is GAGVSQSPRYKVAKRGQDVALRCDPISGHVSLFWYQQALGQGPEFLTYFQNEAQLDKSGLPSDRFFAERPEGSVSTLKIQRTQQEDSAVYLCASSLAHREDGYTFGSGTRLTVV.

The chain links TRBV5-4 to TRBJ2-3; tentatively, D is TRBD1 (5 bases). CDR1 and CDR2 from the germline V gene are SGHNT and YYREEE (reference sequence). Trimming left V 2 bases short and J 0 bases short, with 10 bases between. The CDR3 contains 15 residues. This CDR3 reads CASSFVTGSTDTQYF. The CDR3 nucleotides read TGTGCCAGCAGCTTTGTAACAGGAAGCACAGATACGCAGTATTTT.